The sequence of this T cell receptor (beta chain) was determined in a study of a mutant IDH1 vaccine in newly diagnosed glioma. Across the whole study: Patients got their first vaccination 4-6 weeks after radiotherapy alone, or with temozolomide cycles.

Indicated time point: week 47, end of study. A single vaccine dose contained 300 ug of mutant IDH1 20-mer peptide, and topical imiquimod was used with it. A remark on this clone: Antigen unknown.

Generated by immunoSEQ multiplex PCR, the TCRdb table keeps only in-frame clones and is missing some. The sample has tens of thousands of clones, 70% to 85% seen once. The source was PBMCs, collected from a glioma patient whose treatment included an IDH1 peptide vaccine. The receptor comes from a man aged 45 to 65 with glioma.

The CDR3 sequence is CAWSDEETGRAEAFF. The CDR3 nucleotides are TGTGCCTGGAGCGACGAAGAGACGGGGAGGGCTGAAGCTTTCTTT. The rearrangement links TRBV30 to TRBJ1-1, with D unclear. The germline CDR1 and CDR2 sequences are GTSNPN and SVGIG (reference sequence). The CDR3 has 15 residues. V was trimmed by 3 bases and J by 6 bases, leaving 20 bases between them.